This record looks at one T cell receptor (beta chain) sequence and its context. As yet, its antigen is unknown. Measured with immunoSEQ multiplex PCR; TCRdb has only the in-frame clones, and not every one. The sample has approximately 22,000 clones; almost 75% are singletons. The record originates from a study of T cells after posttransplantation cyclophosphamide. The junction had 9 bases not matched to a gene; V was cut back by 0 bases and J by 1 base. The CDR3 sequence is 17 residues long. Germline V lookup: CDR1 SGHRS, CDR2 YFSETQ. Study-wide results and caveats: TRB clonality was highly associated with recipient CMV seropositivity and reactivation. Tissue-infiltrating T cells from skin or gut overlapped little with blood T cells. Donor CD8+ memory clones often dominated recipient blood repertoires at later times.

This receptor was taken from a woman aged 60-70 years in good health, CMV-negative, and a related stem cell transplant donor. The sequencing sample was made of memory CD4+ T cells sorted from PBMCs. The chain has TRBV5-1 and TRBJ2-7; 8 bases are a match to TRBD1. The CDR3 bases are TGCGCCAGCAGCTTGGGACAGGGGAAACGGACATCCTACGAGCAGTACTTC. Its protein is CASSLGQGKRTSYEQYF.